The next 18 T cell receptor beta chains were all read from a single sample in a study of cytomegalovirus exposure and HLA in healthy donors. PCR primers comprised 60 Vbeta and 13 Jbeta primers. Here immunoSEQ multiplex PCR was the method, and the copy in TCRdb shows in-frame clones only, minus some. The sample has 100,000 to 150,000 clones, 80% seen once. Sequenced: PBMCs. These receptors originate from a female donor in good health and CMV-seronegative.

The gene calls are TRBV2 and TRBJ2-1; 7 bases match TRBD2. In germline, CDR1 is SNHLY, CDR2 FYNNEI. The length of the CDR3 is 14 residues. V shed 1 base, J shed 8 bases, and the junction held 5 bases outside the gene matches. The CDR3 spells CASSEELAGDEQFF. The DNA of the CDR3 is TGTGCCAGCAGTGAAGAATTAGCGGGTGATGAGCAGTTCTTC.

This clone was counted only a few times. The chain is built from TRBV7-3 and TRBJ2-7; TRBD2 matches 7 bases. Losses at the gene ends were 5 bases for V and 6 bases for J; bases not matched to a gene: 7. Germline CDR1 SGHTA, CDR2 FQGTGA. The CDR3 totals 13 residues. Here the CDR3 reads CASSGSSGGEQYF. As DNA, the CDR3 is TGTGCCAGCAGCGGATCTAGCGGAGGCGAGCAGTACTTC.

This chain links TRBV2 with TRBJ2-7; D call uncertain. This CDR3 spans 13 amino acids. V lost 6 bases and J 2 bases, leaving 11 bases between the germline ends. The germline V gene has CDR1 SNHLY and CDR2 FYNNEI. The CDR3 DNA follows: TGTGCCAGCAGCCCAGCGTCGACCTACGAGCAGTACTTC. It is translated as CASSPASTYEQYF.

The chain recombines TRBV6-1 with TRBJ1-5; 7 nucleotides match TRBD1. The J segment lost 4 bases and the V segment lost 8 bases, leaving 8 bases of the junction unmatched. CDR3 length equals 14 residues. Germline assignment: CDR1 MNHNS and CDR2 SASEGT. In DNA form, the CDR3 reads TGTGCCAGCGAAGCCAACAGGGGAAATCAGCCCCAGCATTTT. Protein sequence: CASEANRGNQPQHF.

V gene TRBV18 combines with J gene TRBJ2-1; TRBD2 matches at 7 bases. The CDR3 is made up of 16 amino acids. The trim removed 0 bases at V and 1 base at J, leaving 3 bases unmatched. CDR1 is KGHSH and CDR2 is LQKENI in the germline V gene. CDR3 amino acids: CASSPPREYSYNEQFF. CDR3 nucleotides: TGTGCCAGCTCACCACCGCGGGAGTATTCCTACAATGAGCAGTTCTTC.

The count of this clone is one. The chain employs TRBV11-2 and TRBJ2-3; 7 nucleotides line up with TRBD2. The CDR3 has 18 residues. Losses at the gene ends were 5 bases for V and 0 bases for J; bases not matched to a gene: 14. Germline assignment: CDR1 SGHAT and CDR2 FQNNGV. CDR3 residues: CASSQTSTGWSSTDTQYF. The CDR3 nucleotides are TGTGCCAGCAGCCAGACTAGCACTGGATGGAGCAGCACAGATACGCAGTATTTT.

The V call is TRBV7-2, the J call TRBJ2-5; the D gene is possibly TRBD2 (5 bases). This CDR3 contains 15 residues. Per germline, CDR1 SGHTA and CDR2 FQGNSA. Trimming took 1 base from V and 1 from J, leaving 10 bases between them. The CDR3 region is CASSLVASRQETQYF. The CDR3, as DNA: TGTGCCAGCAGCTTAGTGGCTAGCCGCCAAGAGACCCAGTACTTC.

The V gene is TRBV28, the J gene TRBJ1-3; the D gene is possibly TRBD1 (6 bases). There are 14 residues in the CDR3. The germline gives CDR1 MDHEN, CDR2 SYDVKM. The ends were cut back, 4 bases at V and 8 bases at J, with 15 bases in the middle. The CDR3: CASSSPQGPYTIYF. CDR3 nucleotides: TGTGCCAGCAGTTCCCCCCAGGGGCCTTACACCATATATTTT.

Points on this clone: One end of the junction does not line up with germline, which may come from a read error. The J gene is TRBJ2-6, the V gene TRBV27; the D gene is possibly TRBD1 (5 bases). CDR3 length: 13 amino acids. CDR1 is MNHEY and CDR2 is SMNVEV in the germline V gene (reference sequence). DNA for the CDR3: TGTGCCACCCTAGGCTCTGGGGCCAACGGCCTGACTTTC. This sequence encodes CATLGSGANGLTF.

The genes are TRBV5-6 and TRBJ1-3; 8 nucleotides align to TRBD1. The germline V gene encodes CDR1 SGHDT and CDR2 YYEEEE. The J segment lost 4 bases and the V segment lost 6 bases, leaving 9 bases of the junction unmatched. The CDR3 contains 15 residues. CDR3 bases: TGTGCCAGCACCCCACAGGGGGGCTACGGAAACACCATATATTTT. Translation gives CASTPQGGYGNTIYF.

The chain's CDR3 is CASSFVGDRQFF. In nucleotides, the CDR3 is TGCGCCAGCAGCTTTGTGGGAGATCGGCAGTTCTTC. The chain couples TRBV5-1 to TRBJ2-1; D perhaps matches TRBD2 (5 bases). The V and J ends lost 2 bases and 12 bases respectively, with 12 bases between them. CDR3 length equals 12 residues. Germline V gives CDR1 SGHRS, CDR2 YFSETQ.

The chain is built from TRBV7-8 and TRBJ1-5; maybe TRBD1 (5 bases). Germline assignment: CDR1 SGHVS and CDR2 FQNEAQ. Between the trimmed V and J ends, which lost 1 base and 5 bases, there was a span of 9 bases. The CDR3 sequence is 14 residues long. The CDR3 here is CASSLVKGYQPQHF. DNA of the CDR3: TGTGCCAGCAGCTTAGTTAAGGGGTATCAGCCCCAGCATTTT. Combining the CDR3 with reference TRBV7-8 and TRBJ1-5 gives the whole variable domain GAGVSQSPRYKVAKRGQDVALRCDPISGHVSLFWYQQALGQGPEFLTYFQNEAQLDKSGLPSDRFFAERPEGSVSTLKIQRTQQEDSAVYLCASSLVKGYQPQHFGDGTRLSIL.

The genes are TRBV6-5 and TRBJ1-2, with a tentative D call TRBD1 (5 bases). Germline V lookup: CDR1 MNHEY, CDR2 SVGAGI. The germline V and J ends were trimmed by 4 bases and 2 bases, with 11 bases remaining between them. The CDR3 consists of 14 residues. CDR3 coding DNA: TGTGCCAGCAGTTCGTGGAGACAGAACTATGGCTACACCTTC. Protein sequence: CASSSWRQNYGYTF.

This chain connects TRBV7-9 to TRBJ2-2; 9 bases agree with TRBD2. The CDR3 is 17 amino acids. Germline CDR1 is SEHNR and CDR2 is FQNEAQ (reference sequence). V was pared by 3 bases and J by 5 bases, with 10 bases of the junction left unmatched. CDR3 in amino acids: CASSFVAGALRTGELFF. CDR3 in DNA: TGTGCCAGCAGCTTCGTAGCGGGGGCGCTTAGGACCGGGGAGCTGTTTTTT. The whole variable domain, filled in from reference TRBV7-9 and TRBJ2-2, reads DTGVSQNPRHKITKRGQNVTFRCDPISEHNRLYWYRQTLGQGPEFLTYFQNEAQLEKSRLLSDRFSAERPKGSFSTLEIQRTEQGDSAMYLCASSFVAGALRTGELFFGEGSRLTVL.

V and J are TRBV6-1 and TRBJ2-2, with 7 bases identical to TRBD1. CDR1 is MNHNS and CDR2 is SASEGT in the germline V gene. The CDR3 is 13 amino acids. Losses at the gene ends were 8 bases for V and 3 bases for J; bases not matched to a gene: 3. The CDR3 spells CASGQVDTGELFF. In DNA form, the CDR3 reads TGTGCCAGCGGACAGGTTGACACCGGGGAGCTGTTTTTT.

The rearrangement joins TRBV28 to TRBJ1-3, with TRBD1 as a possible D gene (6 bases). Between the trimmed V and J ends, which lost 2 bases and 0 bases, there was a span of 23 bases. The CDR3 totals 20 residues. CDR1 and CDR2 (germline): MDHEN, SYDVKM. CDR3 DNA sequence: TGTGCCAGCAGTTTACCGATGGAGATTACAGGGATCTTCTCTGGAAACACCATATATTTT. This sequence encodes CASSLPMEITGIFSGNTIYF.

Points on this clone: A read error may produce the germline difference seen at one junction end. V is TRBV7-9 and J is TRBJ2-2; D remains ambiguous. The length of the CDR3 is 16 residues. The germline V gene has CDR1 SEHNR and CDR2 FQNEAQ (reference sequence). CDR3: CSSSPIGQMGTGELFF. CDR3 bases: TGTTCCAGCAGCCCTATTGGGCAGATGGGCACCGGGGAGCTGTTTTTT. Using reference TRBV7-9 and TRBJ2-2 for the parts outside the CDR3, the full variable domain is DTGVSQNPRHKITKRGQNVTFRCDPISEHNRLYWYRQTLGQGPEFLTYFQNEAQLEKSRLLSDRFSAERPKGSFSTLEIQRTEQGDSAMYLCSSSPIGQMGTGELFFGEGSRLTVL.

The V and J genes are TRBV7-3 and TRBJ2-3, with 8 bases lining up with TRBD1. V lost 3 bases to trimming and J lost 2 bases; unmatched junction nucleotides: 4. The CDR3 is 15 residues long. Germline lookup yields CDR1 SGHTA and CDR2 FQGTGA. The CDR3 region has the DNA TGTGCCAGCAGCTTTACAGGGGGACACACAGATACGCAGTATTTT. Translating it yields CASSFTGGHTDTQYF.